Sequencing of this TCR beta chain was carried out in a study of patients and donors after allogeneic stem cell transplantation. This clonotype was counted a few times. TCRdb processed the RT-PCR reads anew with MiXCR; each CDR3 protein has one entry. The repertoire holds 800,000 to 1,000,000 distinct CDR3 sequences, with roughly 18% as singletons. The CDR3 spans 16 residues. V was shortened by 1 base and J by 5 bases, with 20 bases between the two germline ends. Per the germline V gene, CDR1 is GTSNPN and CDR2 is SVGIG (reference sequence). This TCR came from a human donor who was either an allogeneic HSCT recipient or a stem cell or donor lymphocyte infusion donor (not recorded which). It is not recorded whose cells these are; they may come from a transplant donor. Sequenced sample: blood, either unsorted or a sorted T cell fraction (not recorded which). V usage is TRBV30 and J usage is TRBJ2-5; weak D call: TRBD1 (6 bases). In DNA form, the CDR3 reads TGTGCCTGGAGTGATACCGGCTCCAGGGGAAGCGAGACCCAGTACTTC. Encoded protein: CAWSDTGSRGSETQYF.